These T cell receptor beta chains were read from a single sample in a study of control samples from healthy donors and cancer patients. Data came from immunoSEQ multiplex PCR; TCRdb stores just in-frame clones and leaves some out. The top ten hold 3% to 3.5% of the sample, which has 130,000 or so clones, approximately 91% seen once. The sequenced material came from blood. These receptors all come from a man aged 50 or older in good health. Both conserved end residues are part of each CDR3.

TRBV2 | CASTRSTERNEQFF
TRBV5-6 | CASSSPLTLAASTDTQYF
TRBV6-5 | CASGDIMAYGYTF
TRBV7-9 | CASSLVGEETQYF
TRBV5-8 | CASSLLLGLGYTF
TRBV5-5 | CASHRNPNYEQYF
TRBV10-3 | CAISGGQETQYF
TRBV5-8 | CASSQRGATGYGYTF
TRBV28 | CASSPGTANTGELFF
TRBV7-2 | CASRRAPGYEQYF
TRBV6-1 | CASSERQGTNQPQHF
TRBV18 | CASSPPVRGRDAEAFF
TRBV6-6 | CASSYIAGELFF
TRBV15 | CATSRVGGSHEQYF
TRBV7-3 | CASSSRGGLTEAFF